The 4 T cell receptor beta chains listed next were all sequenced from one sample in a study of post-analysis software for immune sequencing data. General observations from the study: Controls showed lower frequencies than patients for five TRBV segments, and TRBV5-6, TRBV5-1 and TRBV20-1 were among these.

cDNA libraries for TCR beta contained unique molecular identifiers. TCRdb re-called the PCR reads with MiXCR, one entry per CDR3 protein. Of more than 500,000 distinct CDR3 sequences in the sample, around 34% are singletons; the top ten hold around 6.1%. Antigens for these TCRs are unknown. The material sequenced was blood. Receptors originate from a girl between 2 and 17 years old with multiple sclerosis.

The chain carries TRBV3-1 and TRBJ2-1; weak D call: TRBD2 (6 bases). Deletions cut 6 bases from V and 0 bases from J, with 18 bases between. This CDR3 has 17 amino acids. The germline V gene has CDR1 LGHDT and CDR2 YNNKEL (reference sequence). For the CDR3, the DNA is TGTGCCAGCAGTCAACAAGGCGGGGCCCTCTCCTACAATGAGCAGTTCTTC. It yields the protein CASSQQGGALSYNEQFF.

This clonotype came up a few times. The CDR3: CASSQADLSSTDTQYF. The CDR3 DNA follows: TGTGCCAGCAGCCAAGCCGACTTATCTAGCACAGATACGCAGTATTTT. The chain recombines TRBV14 with TRBJ2-3, with D unresolved. The V end was cut by 1 base, the J end by 0 bases, with 11 bases between. Germline values: CDR1 SGHDN, CDR2 FVKESK. The length of the CDR3 is 16 residues.

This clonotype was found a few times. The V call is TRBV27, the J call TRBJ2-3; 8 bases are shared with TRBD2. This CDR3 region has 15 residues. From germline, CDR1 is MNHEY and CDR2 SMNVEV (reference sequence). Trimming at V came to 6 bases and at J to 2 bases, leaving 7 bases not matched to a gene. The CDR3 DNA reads TGTGCCAGCAGAATAGCGGGGATCCCCACAGATACGCAGTATTTT. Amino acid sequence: CASRIAGIPTDTQYF.

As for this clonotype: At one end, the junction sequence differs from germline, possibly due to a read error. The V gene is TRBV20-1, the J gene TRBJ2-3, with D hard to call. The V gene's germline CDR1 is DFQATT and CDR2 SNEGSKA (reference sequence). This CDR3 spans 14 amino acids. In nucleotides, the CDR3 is TGCAGTGCTAGATCGGATGCTGGCACAGATACGCGGTATTTT. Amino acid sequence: CSARSDAGTDTRYF.